A single sample gave rise to the 15 T cell receptor beta chains below, sequenced in a study of blood T cell repertoires in COVID-19. Produced via immunoSEQ multiplex PCR; TCRdb's table is partial and in-frame only. This table has some 150,000 clones, about 77% appearing once. The material sequenced was peripheral blood. The receptors stem from a man between 60 and 70 years old with acute or convalescent COVID-19.

The rearrangement uses TRBV11-2 and TRBJ2-3; TRBD1 matches at 10 bases. The CDR3 is 16 amino acids. The germline CDR1 and CDR2 sequences are SGHAT and FQNNGV. J was trimmed by 8 bases and V by 1 base; bases with no gene match: 9. The CDR3 reads CASSLVETGGPVTQYF. In DNA, the CDR3 is TGTGCCAGCAGCTTAGTGGAGACAGGGGGCCCTGTTACGCAGTATTTT.

The rearrangement uses TRBV6-6 and TRBJ1-4, with D tentatively TRBD1 (6 bases). The length of the CDR3 is 16 residues. Trimming pared 4 bases from V and 7 bases from J, leaving 19 bases between. CDR1 and CDR2 from the germline V gene are MNHNY and SVGAGI (reference sequence). CDR3: CASSFTSAGGSEKLFF. CDR3 sequence (DNA): TGTGCCAGCAGTTTCACCTCTGCGGGGGGCAGTGAAAAACTGTTTTTT.

The chain is built from TRBV10-1 and TRBJ2-7; tentative D call: TRBD1 (6 bases). Germline CDR1 WNHNN, CDR2 SYGVQD (reference sequence). The CDR3 length is 15 residues. V lost 0 bases and J lost 5, with 14 bases in between. CDR3 amino acids: CASSESGGRGNEQYF. CDR3 coding DNA: TGCGCCAGCAGTGAGTCTGGAGGCAGGGGTAACGAGCAGTACTTC.

This clone was detected a few times. CDR3 bases: TGTGCCAGCAGCCTAGGAGGCCTTAAAGAGACCCAGTACTTC. This translates into CASSLGGLKETQYF. The gene calls are TRBV7-2 and TRBJ2-5; TRBD2 might be the D (5 bases). The CDR3 is 14 amino acids. V shed 5 bases and J shed 3 bases, with 13 bases lying between them. Germline V lookup: CDR1 SGHTA, CDR2 FQGNSA.

This clone has a handful of counts. The chain joins TRBV5-1 to TRBJ2-2, with 9 bases matching TRBD1. CDR1 and CDR2 from the germline V gene are SGHRS and YFSETQ. V was clipped by 1 base and J by 7 bases; unmatched bases: 8. The CDR3 totals 16 residues. The CDR3: CASSLMQQGAGGELFF. The CDR3 DNA reads as TGCGCCAGCAGCTTGATGCAACAGGGGGCCGGCGGGGAGCTGTTTTTT.

The rearrangement joins TRBV21-1 to TRBJ2-2; TRBD1, the table's D call, lacks a check against the DNA. TRBV21-1 is designated a pseudogene. The CDR3 runs to 16 residues. The CDR3 reads CASSSKDTPNTGELFF. The DNA for the CDR3 is TGTGCCAGCAGCTCTAAGGACACCCCGAACACCGGGGAGCTGTTTTTT.

Only a few counts were recorded for this clone. The chain has TRBV7-9 and TRBJ2-3; 9 nucleotides agree with TRBD2. V was clipped by 5 bases and J by 5 bases; unmatched bases: 8. CDR3 length: 15 residues. The germline CDR1 and CDR2 sequences are SEHNR and FQNEAQ (reference sequence). The chain's CDR3 is CASSTRTSVRDTQYF. The CDR3 DNA reads TGTGCCAGCAGCACTAGGACTAGCGTAAGAGATACGCAGTATTTT.

This rearrangement joins TRBV7-8 to TRBJ1-5; 9 nucleotides match TRBD1. From germline, CDR1 is SGHVS and CDR2 FQNEAQ. The CDR3 runs 16 residues. The ends lost 3 bases at V and 0 bases at J; junction bases unmatched: 3. CDR3: CASSFGTGFSNQPQHF. CDR3 nucleotide sequence: TGTGCCAGCAGCTTCGGGACAGGGTTTAGCAATCAGCCCCAGCATTTT. The full variable domain, its missing parts supplied by reference TRBV7-8 and TRBJ1-5, is GAGVSQSPRYKVAKRGQDVALRCDPISGHVSLFWYQQALGQGPEFLTYFQNEAQLDKSGLPSDRFFAERPEGSVSTLKIQRTQQEDSAVYLCASSFGTGFSNQPQHFGDGTRLSIL.

The V gene is TRBV18, the J gene TRBJ2-2, with a tentative D call TRBD2 (5 bases). The V and J ends lost 6 bases and 4 bases respectively, with 18 bases between them. The germline CDR1 and CDR2 sequences are KGHSH and LQKENI. The CDR3 sequence is 16 residues long. The CDR3 is CASSSTSPGSTGELFF. In DNA form, the CDR3 reads TGTGCCAGCTCCTCTACCAGTCCGGGGAGCACCGGGGAGCTGTTTTTT. Full variable domain (remainder filled in from reference TRBV18 and TRBJ2-2): NAGVMQNPRHLVRRRGQEARLRCSPMKGHSHVYWYRQLPEEGLKFMVYLQKENIIDESGMPKERFSAEFPKEGPSILRIQQVVRGDSAAYFCASSSTSPGSTGELFFGEGSRLTVL.

The chain carries TRBV9 and TRBJ2-5, with a tentative D call TRBD2 (7 bases). The CDR3 consists of 19 residues. Looked up from germline, CDR1 is SGDLS and CDR2 is YYNGEE. Deletions cut 0 bases from V and 1 base from J, with 22 bases between. The CDR3 sequence: CASSVVGGMLGGGQETQYF. The CDR3 DNA sequence: TGTGCCAGCAGCGTAGTTGGAGGGATGCTAGGGGGGGGCCAAGAGACCCAGTACTTC.

This clone was seen a single time. The gene calls are TRBV19 and TRBJ2-3, with TRBD2 as a possible D gene (5 bases). Germline V gene lookup returns CDR1 LNHDA and CDR2 SQIVND (reference sequence). CDR3 length: 14 amino acids. V was trimmed by 5 bases and J by 6 bases, leaving 15 bases between them. The chain's CDR3 is CASSWTATRDTQYF. CDR3 DNA sequence: TGTGCCAGTAGTTGGACTGCCACTCGGGATACGCAGTATTTT. The full variable domain, in which reference TRBV19 and TRBJ2-3 provide the parts outside the CDR3, is DGGITQSPKYLFRKEGQNVTLSCEQNLNHDAMYWYRQDPGQGLRLIYYSQIVNDFQKGDIAEGYSVSREKKESFPLTVTSAQKNPTAFYLCASSWTATRDTQYFGPGTRLTVL.

The chain links TRBV20-1 to TRBJ2-7, with D maybe TRBD2 (6 bases). Trimming removed 6 bases at V and 0 bases at J, with 18 bases between. The germline V gene encodes CDR1 DFQATT and CDR2 SNEGSKA (reference sequence). The CDR3 covers 15 residues. The CDR3 region is CSASTREASSYEQYF. The CDR3 DNA reads TGCAGTGCGAGTACAAGGGAGGCCAGCTCCTACGAGCAGTACTTC.

This sequence joins TRBV5-1 and TRBJ2-1; TRBD1 agrees at 11 bases. The V gene's germline CDR1 is SGHRS and CDR2 YFSETQ. Losses at the gene ends were 4 bases for V and 8 bases for J; bases not matched to a gene: 8. This CDR3 contains 15 residues. CDR3 nucleotide sequence: TGCGCCAGCAGCCCCACCGGACAGGGGGCCCATGAGCAGTTCTTC. Translated: CASSPTGQGAHEQFF.

The gene calls are TRBV30 and TRBJ2-7, with 7 bases that match TRBD1. Per the germline V gene, CDR1 is GTSNPN and CDR2 is SVGIG (reference sequence). V shed 6 bases, J shed 0 bases, and the junction held 5 bases outside the gene matches. The CDR3 runs to 13 residues. The CDR3 is CACGTDSSYEQYF. For the CDR3, the DNA is TGTGCCTGTGGGACAGACTCCTCCTACGAGCAGTACTTC.

This clone was found a few times. This chain connects TRBV12-3 or TRBV12-4 to TRBJ1-6, with a possible D match to TRBD1 (6 bases). With 5 bases removed from V and 7 bases from J, the gap between germline ends came to 9 bases. The CDR3 covers 13 residues. CDR3: CASSPTGNSPLHF. The CDR3 nucleotides are TGTGCCAGCAGTCCAACAGGGAATTCACCCCTCCACTTT.